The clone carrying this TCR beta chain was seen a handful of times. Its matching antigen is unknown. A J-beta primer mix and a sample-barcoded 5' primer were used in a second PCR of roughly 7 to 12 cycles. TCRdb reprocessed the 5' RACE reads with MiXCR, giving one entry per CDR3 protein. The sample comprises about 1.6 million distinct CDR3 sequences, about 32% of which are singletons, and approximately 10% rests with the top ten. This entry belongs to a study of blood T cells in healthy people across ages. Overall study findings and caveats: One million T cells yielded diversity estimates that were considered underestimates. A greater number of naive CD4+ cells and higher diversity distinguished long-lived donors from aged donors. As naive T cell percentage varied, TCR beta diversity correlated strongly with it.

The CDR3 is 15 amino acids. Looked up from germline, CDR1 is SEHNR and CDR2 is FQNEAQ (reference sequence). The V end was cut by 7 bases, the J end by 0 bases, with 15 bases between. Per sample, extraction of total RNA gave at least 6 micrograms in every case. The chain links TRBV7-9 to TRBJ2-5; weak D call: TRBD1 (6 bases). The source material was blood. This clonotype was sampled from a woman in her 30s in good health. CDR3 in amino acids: CASTAQQGDQETQYF. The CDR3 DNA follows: TGTGCCAGCACCGCGCAACAGGGTGACCAAGAGACCCAGTACTTC.